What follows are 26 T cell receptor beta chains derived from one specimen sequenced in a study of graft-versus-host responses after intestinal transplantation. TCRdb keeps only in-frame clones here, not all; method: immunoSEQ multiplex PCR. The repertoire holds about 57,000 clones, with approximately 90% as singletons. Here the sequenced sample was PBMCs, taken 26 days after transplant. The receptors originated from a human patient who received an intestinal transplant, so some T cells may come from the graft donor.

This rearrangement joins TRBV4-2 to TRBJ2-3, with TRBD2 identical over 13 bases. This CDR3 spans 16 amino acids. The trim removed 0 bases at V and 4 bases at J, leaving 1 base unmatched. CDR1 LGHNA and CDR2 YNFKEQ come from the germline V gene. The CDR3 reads CASSQDGTSGADTQYF. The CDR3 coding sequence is TGTGCCAGCAGCCAAGACGGGACTAGCGGGGCAGATACGCAGTATTTT.

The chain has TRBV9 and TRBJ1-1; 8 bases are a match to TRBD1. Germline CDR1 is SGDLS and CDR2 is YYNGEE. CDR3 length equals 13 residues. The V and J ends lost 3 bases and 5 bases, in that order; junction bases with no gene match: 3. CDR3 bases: TGTGCCAGCAGCGACAGGGGGGGGACTGAAGCTTTCTTT. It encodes CASSDRGGTEAFF.

CDR3 sequence reads: CASSLRAGIVETQYF. The CDR3 coding sequence is TGTGCCAGCAGTTTACGCGCAGGGATAGTAGAGACCCAGTACTTC. The chain carries TRBV27 and TRBJ2-5; D is possibly TRBD1 (5 bases). The CDR3 is 15 residues long. The germline V gene encodes CDR1 MNHEY and CDR2 SMNVEV (reference sequence). V shed 2 bases and J shed 4 bases, with 14 bases lying between them.

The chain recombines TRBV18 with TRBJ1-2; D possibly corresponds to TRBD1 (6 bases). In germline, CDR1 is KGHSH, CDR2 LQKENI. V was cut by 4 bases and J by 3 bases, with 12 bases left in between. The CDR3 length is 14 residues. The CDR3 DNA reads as TGTGCCAGCTCACGGGGGGGGCGGTACTATGGCTACACCTTC. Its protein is CASSRGGRYYGYTF. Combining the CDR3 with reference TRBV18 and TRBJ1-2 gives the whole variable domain NAGVMQNPRHLVRRRGQEARLRCSPMKGHSHVYWYRQLPEEGLKFMVYLQKENIIDESGMPKERFSAEFPKEGPSILRIQQVVRGDSAAYFCASSRGGRYYGYTFGSGTRLTVV.

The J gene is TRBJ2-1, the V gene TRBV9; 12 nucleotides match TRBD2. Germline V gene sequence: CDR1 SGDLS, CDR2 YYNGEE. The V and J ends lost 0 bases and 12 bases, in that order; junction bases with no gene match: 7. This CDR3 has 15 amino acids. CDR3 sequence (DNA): TGTGCCAGCAGCGTAGGATCTAGCGGGGGGGCGTGGCAGTTCTTC. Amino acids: CASSVGSSGGAWQFF.

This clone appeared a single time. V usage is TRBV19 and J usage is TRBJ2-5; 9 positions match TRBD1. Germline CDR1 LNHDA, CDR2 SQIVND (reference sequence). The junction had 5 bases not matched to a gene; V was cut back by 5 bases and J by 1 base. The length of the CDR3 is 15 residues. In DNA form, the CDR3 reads TGTGCCAGTAGTCGGGACAGGGCGTCCCAAGAGACCCAGTACTTC. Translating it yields CASSRDRASQETQYF. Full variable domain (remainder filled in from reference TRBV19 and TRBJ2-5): DGGITQSPKYLFRKEGQNVTLSCEQNLNHDAMYWYRQDPGQGLRLIYYSQIVNDFQKGDIAEGYSVSREKKESFPLTVTSAQKNPTAFYLCASSRDRASQETQYFGPGTRLLVL.

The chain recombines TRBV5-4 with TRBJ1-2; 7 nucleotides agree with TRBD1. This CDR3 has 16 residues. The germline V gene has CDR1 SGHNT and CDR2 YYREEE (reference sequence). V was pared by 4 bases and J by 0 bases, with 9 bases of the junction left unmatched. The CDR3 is CASSIIQGRSNYGYTF. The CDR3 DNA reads TGTGCCAGCAGCATAATACAGGGGCGTTCTAACTATGGCTACACCTTC.

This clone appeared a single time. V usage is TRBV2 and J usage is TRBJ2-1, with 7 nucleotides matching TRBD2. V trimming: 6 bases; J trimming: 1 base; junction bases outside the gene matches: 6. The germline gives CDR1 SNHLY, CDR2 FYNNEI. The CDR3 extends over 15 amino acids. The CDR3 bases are TGTGCCAGCAGAAGGGAGGGCCAATCCTACAATGAGCAGTTCTTC. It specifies CASRREGQSYNEQFF.

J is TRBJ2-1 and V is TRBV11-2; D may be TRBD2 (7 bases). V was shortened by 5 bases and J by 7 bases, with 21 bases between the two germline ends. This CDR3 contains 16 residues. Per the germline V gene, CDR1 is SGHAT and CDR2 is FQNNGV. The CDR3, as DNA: TGTGCCAGCAGCCGGCCGGGGGGCTACCCACGTAATGAGCAGTTCTTC. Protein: CASSRPGGYPRNEQFF. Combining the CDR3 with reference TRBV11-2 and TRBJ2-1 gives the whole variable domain EAGVAQSPRYKIIEKRQSVAFWCNPISGHATLYWYQQILGQGPKLLIQFQNNGVVDDSQLPKDRFSAERLKGVDSTLKIQPAKLEDSAVYLCASSRPGGYPRNEQFFGPGTRLTVL.

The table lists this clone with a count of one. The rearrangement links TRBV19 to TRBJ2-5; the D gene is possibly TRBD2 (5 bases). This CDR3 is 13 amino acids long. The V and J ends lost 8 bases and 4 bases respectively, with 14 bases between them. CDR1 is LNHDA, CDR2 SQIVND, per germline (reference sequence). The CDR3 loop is CASRVLGGETQYF. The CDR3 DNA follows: TGTGCCAGTCGAGTCCTCGGAGGAGAGACCCAGTACTTC.

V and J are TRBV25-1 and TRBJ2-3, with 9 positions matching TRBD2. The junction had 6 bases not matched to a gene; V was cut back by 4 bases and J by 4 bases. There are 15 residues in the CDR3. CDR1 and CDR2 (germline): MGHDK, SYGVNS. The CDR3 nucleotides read TGTGCCAGCAGTGCCGCTGGCGGGGGGGCAGATACGCAGTATTTT. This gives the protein CASSAAGGGADTQYF. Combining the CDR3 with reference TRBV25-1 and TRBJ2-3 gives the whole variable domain EADIYQTPRYLVIGTGKKITLECSQTMGHDKMYWYQQDPGMELHLIHYSYGVNSTEKGDLSSESTVSRIRTEHFPLTLESARPSHTSQYLCASSAAGGGADTQYFGPGTRLTVL.

CDR3 sequence (DNA): TGTGCCAGCAGCTCGGGAGACAATTCTTACGAGCAGTACTTC. Translating it yields CASSSGDNSYEQYF. The chain couples TRBV9 to TRBJ2-7, with D possibly being TRBD2 (6 bases). Deletions cut 4 bases from V and 4 bases from J, with 15 bases between. Per the germline V gene, CDR1 is SGDLS and CDR2 is YYNGEE. The length of the CDR3 is 14 residues.

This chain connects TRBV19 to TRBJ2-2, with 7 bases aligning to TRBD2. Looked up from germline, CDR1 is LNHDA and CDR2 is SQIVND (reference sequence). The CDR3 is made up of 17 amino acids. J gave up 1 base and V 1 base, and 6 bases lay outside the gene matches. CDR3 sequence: CASSIARTSVNTGELFF. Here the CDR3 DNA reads TGTGCCAGTAGTATAGCCAGGACTAGTGTGAACACCGGGGAGCTGTTTTTT.

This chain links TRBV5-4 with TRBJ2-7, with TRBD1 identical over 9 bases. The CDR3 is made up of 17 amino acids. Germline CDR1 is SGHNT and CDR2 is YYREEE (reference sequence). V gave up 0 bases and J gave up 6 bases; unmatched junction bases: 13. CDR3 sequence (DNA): TGTGCCAGCAGCTTGGGGGGGACAGGGCCATATCCCACCGAGCAGTACGTC. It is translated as CASSLGGTGPYPTEQYV.

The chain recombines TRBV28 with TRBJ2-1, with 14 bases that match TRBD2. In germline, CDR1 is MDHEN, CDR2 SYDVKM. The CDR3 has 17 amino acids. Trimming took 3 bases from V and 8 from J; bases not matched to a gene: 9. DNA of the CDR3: TGTGCCAGCAGTTTGGTCCAGGGACTAGCGGGGGACGATGAGCAGTTCTTC. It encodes CASSLVQGLAGDDEQFF. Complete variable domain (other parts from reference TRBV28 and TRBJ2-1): DVKVTQSSRYLVKRTGEKVFLECVQDMDHENMFWYRQDPGLGLRLIYFSYDVKMKEKGDIPEGYSVSREKKERFSLILESASTNQTSMYLCASSLVQGLAGDDEQFFGPGTRLTVL.

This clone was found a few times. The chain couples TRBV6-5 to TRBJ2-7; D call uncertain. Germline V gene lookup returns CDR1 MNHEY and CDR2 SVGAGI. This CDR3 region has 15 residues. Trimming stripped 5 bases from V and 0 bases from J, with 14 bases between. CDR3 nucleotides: TGTGCCAGCAGTCCCTTCGGTGAAAGCTCCTACGAGCAGTACTTC. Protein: CASSPFGESSYEQYF.

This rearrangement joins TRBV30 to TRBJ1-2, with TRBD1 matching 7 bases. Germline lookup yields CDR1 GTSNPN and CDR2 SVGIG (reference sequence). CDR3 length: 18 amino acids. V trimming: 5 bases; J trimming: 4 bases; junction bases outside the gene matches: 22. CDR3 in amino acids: CAWDSDDLHGTDLYGYTF. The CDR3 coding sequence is TGTGCCTGGGATAGTGATGACTTGCATGGGACAGACCTCTATGGCTACACCTTC.

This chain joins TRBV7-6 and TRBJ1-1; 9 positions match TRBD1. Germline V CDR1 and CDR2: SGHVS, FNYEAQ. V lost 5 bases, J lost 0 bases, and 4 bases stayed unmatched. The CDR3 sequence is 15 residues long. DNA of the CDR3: TGTGCCAGCAGCCCAGGACAGGGGTTGAACACTGAAGCTTTCTTT. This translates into CASSPGQGLNTEAFF.

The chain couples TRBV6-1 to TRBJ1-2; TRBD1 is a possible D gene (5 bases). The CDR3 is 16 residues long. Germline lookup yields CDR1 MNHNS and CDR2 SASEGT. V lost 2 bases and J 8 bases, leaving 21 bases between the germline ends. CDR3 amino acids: CASSEFMQTVTLGYTF. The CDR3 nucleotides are TGTGCCAGCAGTGAATTCATGCAGACAGTCACGCTGGGCTACACCTTC.

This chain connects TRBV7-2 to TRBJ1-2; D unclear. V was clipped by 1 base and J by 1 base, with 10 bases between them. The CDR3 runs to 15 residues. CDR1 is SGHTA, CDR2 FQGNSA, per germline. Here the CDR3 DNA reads TGTGCCAGCAGCTTAGGCCCGGGGAGTAACTATGGCTACACCTTC. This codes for CASSLGPGSNYGYTF.

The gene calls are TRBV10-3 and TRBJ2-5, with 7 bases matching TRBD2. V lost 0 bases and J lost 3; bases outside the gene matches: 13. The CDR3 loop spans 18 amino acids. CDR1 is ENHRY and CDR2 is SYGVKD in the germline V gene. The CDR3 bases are TGTGCCATCAGTGAGTCGATTGTGCGGGAGCGACGAAAAGAGACCCAGTACTTC. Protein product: CAISESIVRERRKETQYF.

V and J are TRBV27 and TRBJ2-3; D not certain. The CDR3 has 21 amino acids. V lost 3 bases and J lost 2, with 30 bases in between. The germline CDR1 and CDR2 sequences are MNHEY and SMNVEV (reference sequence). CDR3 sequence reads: CASSLFGPSLRGPADTDTQYF. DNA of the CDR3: TGTGCCAGCAGTTTGTTCGGCCCCTCCCTCCGTGGGCCGGCAGACACAGATACGCAGTATTTT.

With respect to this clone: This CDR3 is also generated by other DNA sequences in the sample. The CDR3 is CASSLGEGATNEKLFF. Written as DNA, the CDR3 is TGCGCCAGCAGCTTGGGAGAAGGAGCTACTAATGAAAAACTGTTTTTT. The rearrangement uses TRBV5-1 and TRBJ1-4; D ambiguous. The CDR3 has 16 amino acids. Germline lookup yields CDR1 SGHRS and CDR2 YFSETQ. V was pared by 0 bases and J by 2 bases, with 11 bases between.

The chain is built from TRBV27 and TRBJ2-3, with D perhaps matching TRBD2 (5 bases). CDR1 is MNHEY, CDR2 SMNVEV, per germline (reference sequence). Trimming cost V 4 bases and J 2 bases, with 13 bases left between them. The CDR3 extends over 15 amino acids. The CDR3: CASSSPGIPTDTQYF. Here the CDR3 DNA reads TGTGCCAGCAGTTCCCCGGGGATACCCACAGATACGCAGTATTTT.

The CDR3 spells CASSERGGGYTF. CDR3 DNA sequence: TGCGCCAGCAGTGAGCGGGGAGGTGGCTACACCTTC. J is TRBJ1-2 and V is TRBV4-1; no firm D call. CDR3 length: 12 amino acids. In germline, CDR1 is MGHRA, CDR2 YSYEKL. V lost 6 bases, J lost 7 bases, and 12 bases lay in between.

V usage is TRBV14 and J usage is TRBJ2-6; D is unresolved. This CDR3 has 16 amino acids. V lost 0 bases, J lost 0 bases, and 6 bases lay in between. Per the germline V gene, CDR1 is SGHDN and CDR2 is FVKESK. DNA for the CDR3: TGTGCCAGCAGCCAAGAACGACTCTCTGGGGCCAACGTCCTGACTTTC. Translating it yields CASSQERLSGANVLTF.